The 5 T cell receptor beta chains below come from one sample, sequenced in a study of blood T cell repertoires in COVID-19. Method: immunoSEQ multiplex PCR; TCRdb's copy keeps in-frame clones and lacks some. In the table there are 200,000 to 300,000 clones, 87% of which are singletons. Sequenced input: peripheral blood. These receptors all come from a woman aged 40-49 years who had recovered from COVID-19.

The chain is built from TRBV4-3 and TRBJ2-2, with 7 nucleotides matching TRBD1. V shed 3 bases, J shed 6 bases, and the junction held 7 bases outside the gene matches. CDR1 is LGHNA, CDR2 YSLEER, per germline. The CDR3 covers 15 residues. CDR3: CASSHADRVPGELFF. Written as DNA, the CDR3 is TGCGCCAGCAGCCATGCCGACAGGGTCCCCGGGGAGCTGTTTTTT.

The rearrangement uses TRBV5-6 and TRBJ1-6, with TRBD1 matching 9 bases. The V segment lost 5 bases and the J segment 11 bases; nucleotides outside the gene matches: 8. Per germline, CDR1 SGHDT and CDR2 YYEEEE. This CDR3 spans 14 amino acids. CDR3 in amino acids: CASSTRDRVPPLHF. CDR3 sequence (DNA): TGTGCCAGCAGTACCCGGGACAGGGTCCCACCCCTCCACTTT.

V usage is TRBV10-2 and J usage is TRBJ1-3, with D possibly matching TRBD1 (6 bases). This CDR3 has 16 amino acids. The germline V gene has CDR1 WSHSY and CDR2 SAAADI. V lost 3 bases to trimming and J lost 4 bases, with 16 bases between them. The CDR3 reads CASSDSPGTRGNTIYF. CDR3 DNA: TGCGCCAGCAGTGATTCTCCGGGGACAAGAGGAAACACCATATATTTT.

The rearrangement uses TRBV19 and TRBJ1-2; 7 nucleotides line up with TRBD1. V lost 7 bases and J lost 1; bases outside the gene matches: 12. This CDR3 region has 16 residues. In germline, CDR1 is LNHDA, CDR2 SQIVND (reference sequence). This CDR3 is CASKPQGNGFNYGYTF. The CDR3 DNA is TGTGCCAGTAAACCACAGGGGAACGGCTTTAACTATGGCTACACCTTC.

The chain links TRBV13 to TRBJ2-7; perhaps TRBD2 as D (6 bases). This CDR3 comprises 14 residues. Looked up from germline, CDR1 is PRHDT and CDR2 is FYEKMQ (reference sequence). The V gene lost 7 bases and the J gene lost 6 bases, with 19 bases spanning the gap. Written as DNA, the CDR3 is TGTGCCAGCACCCTCGGGGGACCCAAATCCGAGCAGTACTTC. Amino acid sequence: CASTLGGPKSEQYF.